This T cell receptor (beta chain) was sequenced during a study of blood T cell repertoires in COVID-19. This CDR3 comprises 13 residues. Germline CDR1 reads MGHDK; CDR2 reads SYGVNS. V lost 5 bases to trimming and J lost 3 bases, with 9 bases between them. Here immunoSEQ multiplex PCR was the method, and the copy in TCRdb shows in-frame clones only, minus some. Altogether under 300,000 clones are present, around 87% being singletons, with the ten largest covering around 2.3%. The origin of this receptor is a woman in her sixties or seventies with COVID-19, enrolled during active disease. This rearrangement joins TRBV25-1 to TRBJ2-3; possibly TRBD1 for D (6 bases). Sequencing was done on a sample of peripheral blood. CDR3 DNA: TGTGCCAGCAGTCAACAGGGAACAGATACGCAGTATTTT. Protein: CASSQQGTDTQYF.